Listed below are T cell receptor beta chains from one sample, sequenced in a study of T cells in localized non-small cell lung cancer. Data came from immunoSEQ multiplex PCR; TCRdb stores just in-frame clones and leaves some out. The sample lists around 83,000 clones; over 70% were seen once. The sequencing here drew on PBMCs, taken before any cancer treatment. The source is a man aged 40-75 years with stage II squamous cell lung carcinoma. Each CDR3 is given with its conserved first and last residue. A D gene is named only where the DNA matches it firmly. Clone size is given for some rows only: seen once, a few or many times, or a class if the clone is expanded.

j_gene: TRBJ2-3; abundance: NA; d_gene: TRBD2; v_gene: TRBV9; CDR3aa: CASSVGGGSSPDTQYF; CDR3nt: TGTGCCAGCAGCGTAGGTGGCGGGAGCTCCCCAGATACGCAGTATTTT
j_gene: TRBJ2-2; abundance: NA; d_gene: NA; v_gene: TRBV28; CDR3aa: CASSPTRTTGELFF; CDR3nt: TGTGCCAGCAGTCCCACCAGGACTACCGGGGAGCTGTTTTTT
j_gene: TRBJ2-2; abundance: NA; d_gene: NA; v_gene: TRBV7-8; CDR3aa: CASSSLVGDTGELFF; CDR3nt: TGTGCCAGCAGCTCTCTAGTTGGGGACACCGGGGAGCTGTTTTTT
j_gene: TRBJ2-7; abundance: NA; d_gene: TRBD1; v_gene: TRBV30; CDR3aa: CAWSVLRGRGKDEQYF; CDR3nt: TGTGCCTGGAGTGTACTTCGAGGCAGGGGGAAGGACGAGCAGTACTTC
j_gene: TRBJ2-7; abundance: NA; d_gene: NA; v_gene: TRBV28; CDR3aa: CASSRTLREQYF; CDR3nt: TGTGCCAGCAGCCGGACACTAAGGGAGCAGTACTTC
j_gene: TRBJ1-1; abundance: few; d_gene: NA; v_gene: TRBV5-1; CDR3aa: CASSLQGVGTEAFF; CDR3nt: TGCGCCAGCAGCCTCCAAGGGGTAGGCACTGAAGCTTTCTTT
j_gene: TRBJ2-5; abundance: NA; d_gene: NA; v_gene: TRBV19; CDR3aa: CASTPGGGGSETQYF; CDR3nt: TGTGCCAGTACCCCCGGGGGAGGGGGGTCAGAGACCCAGTACTTC
j_gene: TRBJ2-2; abundance: NA; d_gene: NA; v_gene: TRBV5-5; CDR3aa: CASSFQGPGELFF; CDR3nt: TGTGCCAGCAGTTTTCAGGGGCCCGGGGAGCTGTTTTTT
j_gene: TRBJ2-7; abundance: NA; d_gene: TRBD1; v_gene: TRBV2; CDR3aa: CAIRDRASYEQYF; CDR3nt: TGTGCCATCCGAGACAGGGCTTCCTACGAGCAGTACTTC
j_gene: TRBJ1-2; abundance: once; d_gene: TRBD1; v_gene: TRBV4-3; CDR3aa: CASSQDFLTGPNYGYTF; CDR3nt: TGCGCCAGCAGCCAAGACTTCCTGACAGGGCCTAACTATGGCTACACCTTC
j_gene: TRBJ1-1; abundance: few; d_gene: NA; v_gene: TRBV4-3; CDR3aa: CASSLLSSGHEAFF; CDR3nt: TGCGCCAGCAGCCTCCTCTCCAGTGGCCATGAAGCTTTCTTT
j_gene: TRBJ2-5; abundance: NA; d_gene: NA; v_gene: TRBV6-1; CDR3aa: CATLGQGGTGTQYF; CDR3nt: TGTGCCACCCTAGGGCAGGGTGGGACGGGGACCCAGTACTTC
j_gene: TRBJ2-7; abundance: NA; d_gene: NA; v_gene: TRBV6-5; CDR3aa: CASSSETPYEQYF; CDR3nt: TGTGCCAGCAGTTCTGAGACACCCTACGAGCAGTACTTC
j_gene: TRBJ1-1; abundance: NA; d_gene: TRBD1; v_gene: TRBV5-4; CDR3aa: CASSLGGPDRGDTEAFF; CDR3nt: TGTGCCAGCAGCTTGGGAGGACCGGACAGGGGTGACACTGAAGCTTTCTTT
j_gene: TRBJ1-6; abundance: many; d_gene: NA; v_gene: TRBV19; CDR3aa: CASSMELGNSPLHF; CDR3nt: TGTGCCAGTAGTATGGAACTTGGTAATTCACCCCTCCACTTT
j_gene: TRBJ2-7; abundance: once; d_gene: NA; v_gene: TRBV6-1; CDR3aa: CASSEGQLLWVYEQYF; CDR3nt: TGTGCCAGCAGTGAAGGGCAACTATTATGGGTATACGAGCAGTACTTC
j_gene: TRBJ2-3; abundance: NA; d_gene: NA; v_gene: TRBV5-4; CDR3aa: CASSLGGNADTQYF; CDR3nt: TGTGCCAGCAGCTTGGGGGGGAATGCGGATACGCAGTATTTT
j_gene: TRBJ1-2; abundance: NA; d_gene: NA; v_gene: TRBV7-2; CDR3aa: CASSLVSGAYGYTF; CDR3nt: TGTGCCAGCAGCTTAGTCTCCGGGGCCTATGGCTACACCTTC
j_gene: TRBJ1-1; abundance: once; d_gene: NA; v_gene: TRBV5-1; CDR3aa: CASSLGSANTEAFF; CDR3nt: TGCGCCAGCAGCTTGGGGTCGGCGAACACTGAAGCTTTCTTT
j_gene: TRBJ2-1; abundance: few; d_gene: NA; v_gene: TRBV14; CDR3aa: CASSQDTAEQFF; CDR3nt: TGTGCCAGCAGCCAAGATACGGCAGAGCAGTTCTTC
j_gene: TRBJ2-1; abundance: NA; d_gene: NA; v_gene: TRBV18; CDR3aa: CASSLTKLPLPYNEQFF; CDR3nt: TGTGCCAGCTCACTTACCAAGCTACCCTTACCATACAATGAGCAGTTCTTC
j_gene: TRBJ2-7; abundance: NA; d_gene: TRBD1; v_gene: TRBV7-2; CDR3aa: CASSLGGTGFYEQYF; CDR3nt: TGTGCCAGCAGCTTAGGAGGGACAGGGTTCTACGAGCAGTACTTC
j_gene: TRBJ2-5; abundance: once; d_gene: NA; v_gene: TRBV27; CDR3aa: CASMSNGHQYF; CDR3nt: TGTGCCAGCATGAGTAATGGGCACCAGTACTTC
j_gene: TRBJ2-1; abundance: NA; d_gene: TRBD2; v_gene: TRBV27; CDR3aa: CASSWTSPGDEQFF; CDR3nt: TGTGCCAGCAGTTGGACTAGCCCGGGGGATGAGCAGTTCTTC
j_gene: TRBJ1-6; abundance: once; d_gene: TRBD1; v_gene: TRBV7-8; CDR3aa: CASSGTGVNSPLHF; CDR3nt: TGTGCCAGCAGCGGCACAGGGGTGAATTCACCCCTCCACTTT
j_gene: TRBJ1-5; abundance: NA; d_gene: TRBD1; v_gene: TRBV7-8; CDR3aa: CASSYRDRPHQPQHF; CDR3nt: TGTGCCAGCAGCTACCGGGACAGACCTCACCAGCCCCAGCATTTT
j_gene: TRBJ2-3; abundance: NA; d_gene: NA; v_gene: TRBV5-1; CDR3aa: CASSLARGSTDTQYF; CDR3nt: TGCGCCAGCAGCTTGGCCAGGGGTAGCACAGATACGCAGTATTTT
j_gene: TRBJ2-5; abundance: NA; d_gene: NA; v_gene: TRBV7-2; CDR3aa: CASSSRNQETQYF; CDR3nt: TGTGCCAGCAGCTCCCGGAACCAAGAGACCCAGTACTTC
j_gene: TRBJ1-2; abundance: NA; d_gene: TRBD1; v_gene: TRBV7-2; CDR3aa: CASSLGTGGFYGYTF; CDR3nt: TGTGCCAGCAGCTTAGGGACAGGGGGCTTCTATGGCTACACCTTC
j_gene: TRBJ1-5; abundance: NA; d_gene: TRBD1; v_gene: TRBV19; CDR3aa: CASRGQGNNQPQHF; CDR3nt: TGTGCCAGTAGAGGACAGGGGAACAATCAGCCCCAGCATTTT
j_gene: TRBJ1-1; abundance: NA; d_gene: NA; v_gene: TRBV28; CDR3aa: CASSLAGMWEAFF; CDR3nt: TGTGCCAGCAGTCTAGCAGGAATGTGGGAAGCTTTCTTT
j_gene: TRBJ1-4; abundance: NA; d_gene: TRBD1; v_gene: TRBV6-1; CDR3aa: CASSERTGERANEKLFF; CDR3nt: TGTGCCAGCAGTGAAAGGACAGGGGAAAGAGCTAATGAAAAACTGTTTTTT
j_gene: TRBJ1-1; abundance: NA; d_gene: NA; v_gene: TRBV5-1; CDR3aa: CASFFGGSNTEAFF; CDR3nt: TGCGCCAGTTTTTTCGGGGGTTCGAACACTGAAGCTTTCTTT
j_gene: TRBJ2-7; abundance: once; d_gene: NA; v_gene: TRBV4-3; CDR3aa: CASSQDRGAAYEQYF; CDR3nt: TGCGCCAGCAGCCAAGATAGAGGGGCTGCCTACGAGCAGTACTTC
j_gene: TRBJ2-1; abundance: NA; d_gene: TRBD1; v_gene: TRBV11-2; CDR3aa: CASSSLDRGPSNEQFF; CDR3nt: TGTGCCAGCAGCTCCCTCGACAGGGGCCCTTCCAATGAGCAGTTCTTC
j_gene: TRBJ1-4; abundance: NA; d_gene: TRBD1; v_gene: TRBV6-5; CDR3aa: CASSYSRQGEEKLFF; CDR3nt: TGTGCCAGCAGTTACTCGAGACAGGGGGAAGAAAAACTGTTTTTT
j_gene: TRBJ2-7; abundance: NA; d_gene: TRBD2; v_gene: TRBV4-1; CDR3aa: CASSQAPGLAGAEQYF; CDR3nt: TGCGCCAGCAGCCAAGCCCCCGGACTAGCGGGAGCCGAGCAGTACTTC
j_gene: TRBJ2-1; abundance: NA; d_gene: NA; v_gene: TRBV25-1; CDR3aa: CASSEPRAVDNEQFF; CDR3nt: TGTGCCAGCAGTGAGCCCCGGGCGGTCGACAATGAGCAGTTCTTC
j_gene: TRBJ1-1; abundance: NA; d_gene: NA; v_gene: TRBV29-1; CDR3aa: CSAQGTRTNTEAFF; CDR3nt: TGCAGCGCCCAAGGGACCAGGACTAACACTGAAGCTTTCTTT
j_gene: TRBJ2-7; abundance: few; d_gene: TRBD1; v_gene: TRBV19; CDR3aa: CASKGDSRNYEQYF; CDR3nt: TGTGCCAGTAAAGGGGACAGCCGGAACTACGAGCAGTACTTC
j_gene: TRBJ2-4; abundance: NA; d_gene: NA; v_gene: TRBV7-9; CDR3aa: CASSLMVGVKNIQYF; CDR3nt: TGTGCCAGCAGCTTAATGGTCGGGGTAAAAAACATTCAGTACTTC
j_gene: TRBJ1-4; abundance: NA; d_gene: NA; v_gene: TRBV18; CDR3aa: CASSPPTSAGILFF; CDR3nt: TGTGCCAGCTCACCACCGACCTCCGCCGGGATACTGTTTTTT
j_gene: TRBJ2-3; abundance: NA; d_gene: TRBD2; v_gene: TRBV28; CDR3aa: CATGAAPAGAQYF; CDR3nt: TGTGCCACCGGAGCAGCCCCGGCGGGGGCGCAGTATTTT
j_gene: TRBJ2-7; abundance: NA; d_gene: NA; v_gene: TRBV2; CDR3aa: CASRGIRTYEQYF; CDR3nt: TGTGCCTCCAGGGGTATTAGGACCTACGAGCAGTACTTC
j_gene: TRBJ1-1; abundance: NA; d_gene: NA; v_gene: TRBV30; CDR3aa: CAWSLGGAGTEAFF; CDR3nt: TGTGCCTGGAGTCTGGGGGGGGCAGGAACTGAAGCTTTCTTT
j_gene: TRBJ2-2; abundance: NA; d_gene: TRBD2; v_gene: TRBV15; CDR3aa: CATRRRGGNGELFF; CDR3nt: TGTGCCACCCGACGCCGGGGAGGGAACGGGGAGCTGTTTTTT
j_gene: TRBJ1-2; abundance: NA; d_gene: NA; v_gene: TRBV2; CDR3aa: CASSVDSRVDGYTF; CDR3nt: TGTGCCAGCAGTGTGGACTCGCGGGTGGATGGCTACACCTTC
j_gene: TRBJ1-1; abundance: few; d_gene: NA; v_gene: TRBV15; CDR3aa: CATSRDTEAFF; CDR3nt: TGTGCCACCAGCAGAGACACTGAAGCTTTCTTT
j_gene: TRBJ2-7; abundance: NA; d_gene: NA; v_gene: TRBV11-2; CDR3aa: CASSASSYEQYF; CDR3nt: TGTGCCAGCAGCGCAAGCTCCTACGAGCAGTACTTC
j_gene: TRBJ1-5; abundance: NA; d_gene: NA; v_gene: TRBV6-5; CDR3aa: CASSYPGNQPQHF; CDR3nt: TGTGCCAGCAGTTACCCGGGCAATCAGCCCCAGCATTTT
j_gene: TRBJ2-7; abundance: NA; d_gene: NA; v_gene: TRBV10-3; CDR3aa: CAAAFGSSGEYEQYF; CDR3nt: TGTGCCGCGGCCTTTGGTTCCAGCGGAGAGTACGAGCAGTACTTC
j_gene: TRBJ2-5; abundance: NA; d_gene: NA; v_gene: TRBV18; CDR3aa: CASSPIPSAQETQYF; CDR3nt: TGTGCCAGCTCACCAATCCCTAGCGCCCAAGAGACCCAGTACTTC
j_gene: TRBJ1-5; abundance: NA; d_gene: NA; v_gene: TRBV10-1; CDR3aa: CASSESQDQGSNQPQHF; CDR3nt: TGCGCCAGCAGTGAGTCCCAGGATCAGGGTAGCAATCAGCCCCAGCATTTT
j_gene: TRBJ2-7; abundance: NA; d_gene: NA; v_gene: TRBV7-2; CDR3aa: CASSLFQGPYEQYF; CDR3nt: TGTGCCAGCAGCTTATTCCAGGGACCCTACGAGCAGTACTTC
j_gene: TRBJ2-7; abundance: NA; d_gene: TRBD2; v_gene: TRBV28; CDR3aa: CASSLAGGPYEQYF; CDR3nt: TGTGCCAGCAGTTTAGCGGGGGGCCCCTACGAGCAGTACTTC
j_gene: TRBJ2-4; abundance: NA; d_gene: NA; v_gene: TRBV5-3; CDR3aa: CARRMDGRGKNIQYF; CDR3nt: TGTGCCAGAAGGATGGACGGACGGGGCAAAAACATTCAGTACTTC
j_gene: TRBJ2-5; abundance: NA; d_gene: NA; v_gene: TRBV7-9; CDR3aa: CASSHWAFSQETQYF; CDR3nt: TGTGCCAGCAGCCATTGGGCGTTTTCTCAAGAGACCCAGTACTTC